These 20 T cell receptor beta chains originate from one sample sequenced in a study of blood T cell repertoires in COVID-19. Libraries were prepared by immunoSEQ multiplex PCR; TCRdb keeps only in-frame clonotypes and omits some of them. The sample includes about 150,000 clones, over 75% of them seen just once. Material for sequencing was peripheral blood. These receptors originate from a man in his sixties with COVID-19, enrolled during active disease.

Concerning this clone: In the same sample, other DNA sequences code for this CDR3. The chain joins TRBV18 to TRBJ1-6; D gene uncertain. The ends were cut back, 1 base at V and 7 bases at J, with 5 bases in the middle. Germline CDR1 and CDR2: KGHSH and LQKENI. This CDR3 is built from 13 residues. CDR3 coding DNA: TGTGCCAGCTCACCACGTCGGAATTCACCCCTCCACTTT. Its translation is CASSPRRNSPLHF.

V is TRBV29-1 and J is TRBJ2-7, with 11 bases matching TRBD2. CDR3 length equals 15 residues. The V gene end was trimmed by 3 bases and the J gene end by 2 bases; junction bases not matched to a gene: 6. The germline CDR1 and CDR2 sequences are SQVTM and ANQGSEA. CDR3 nucleotides: TGCAGCGTTGACAATCTAGCGGGAGGAACCTACGAGCAGTACTTC. This codes for CSVDNLAGGTYEQYF.

The chain has TRBV15 and TRBJ2-1; 7 positions match TRBD2. Germline V CDR1 and CDR2: LNHNV, YYDKDF (reference sequence). After removal of 2 bases from V and 0 bases from J, the junction contained 1 base not matched to a gene. CDR3 size: 15 residues. In nucleotides, the CDR3 is TGTGCCACCAGCAGAAGCGGGACCTCCTACAATGAGCAGTTCTTC. As protein: CATSRSGTSYNEQFF.

V and J are TRBV30 and TRBJ1-2; 9 bases map to TRBD1. The germline V gene has CDR1 GTSNPN and CDR2 SVGIG (reference sequence). V was pared by 2 bases and J by 5 bases, with 18 bases of the junction left unmatched. The CDR3 extends over 18 amino acids. The CDR3 DNA follows: TGTGCCTGGAGTCGTGCGAGAACCGGGACAGGGACCAATTATGGCTACACCTTC. Its translation: CAWSRARTGTGTNYGYTF.

This clone was seen a single time. The chain couples TRBV6-6 to TRBJ2-7; TRBD1 matches at 10 bases. The J segment lost 3 bases and the V segment lost 5 bases, leaving 13 bases of the junction unmatched. This CDR3 has 17 residues. Germline V gene sequence: CDR1 MNHNY, CDR2 SVGAGI (reference sequence). CDR3 amino acids: CASSPLTGGSTNYEQYF. The CDR3 region has the DNA TGTGCCAGCAGTCCGCTGACAGGGGGCTCAACTAACTACGAGCAGTACTTC.

This clone was seen a single time. V gene TRBV6-2 or TRBV6-3 combines with J gene TRBJ1-1; D might be TRBD1 (6 bases). V was clipped by 2 bases and J by 6 bases, with 16 bases between them. In germline, CDR1 is MNHEY, CDR2 SVGEGT. CDR3 length: 15 amino acids. The CDR3 region is CASSYHHIGGPEAFF. The CDR3 DNA follows: TGTGCCAGCAGTTACCATCACATCGGGGGGCCTGAAGCTTTCTTT.

The chain combines TRBV9 with TRBJ1-4; no definite D call. Germline CDR1 and CDR2: SGDLS and YYNGEE. The CDR3 sequence is 14 residues long. Trimming took 0 bases from V and 4 from J, leaving 7 bases between them. CDR3 residues: CASSVDRGNEKLFF. The CDR3 DNA is TGTGCCAGCAGCGTAGACCGGGGTAATGAAAAACTGTTTTTT. The whole variable domain, remainder taken from reference TRBV9 and TRBJ1-4, is DSGVTQTPKHLITATGQRVTLRCSPRSGDLSVYWYQQSLDQGLQFLIQYYNGEERAKGNILERFSAQQFPDLHSELNLSSLELGDSALYFCASSVDRGNEKLFFGSGTQLSVL.

Details on this clone: Additional DNA sequences in this sample encode the identical CDR3. The chain uses TRBV7-9 and TRBJ1-4; D remains ambiguous. With 0 bases removed from V and 5 bases from J, the gap between germline ends came to 10 bases. CDR1 is SEHNR and CDR2 is FQNEAQ in the germline V gene (reference sequence). The CDR3 runs 15 residues. The CDR3 reads CASSLAIGENEKLFF. As DNA, the CDR3 is TGTGCCAGCAGCTTAGCTATCGGGGAGAATGAAAAACTGTTTTTT.

In the case of this clone: Other nucleotide sequences from this sample produce the same CDR3. The V gene is TRBV28, the J gene TRBJ1-5, with 10 bases identical to TRBD1. This CDR3 is built from 14 residues. Trimming took 4 bases from V and 4 from J; bases not matched to a gene: 1. Germline CDR1 MDHEN, CDR2 SYDVKM. In DNA form, the CDR3 reads TGTGCCAGCAGTTCGGGACAGGGGAATCAGCCCCAGCATTTT. Residues: CASSSGQGNQPQHF. The full variable domain, with the rest looked up from reference TRBV28 and TRBJ1-5, is DVKVTQSSRYLVKRTGEKVFLECVQDMDHENMFWYRQDPGLGLRLIYFSYDVKMKEKGDIPEGYSVSREKKERFSLILESASTNQTSMYLCASSSGQGNQPQHFGDGTRLSIL.

The V call is TRBV6-5, the J call TRBJ1-5; 9 nucleotides agree with TRBD1. The CDR3 has 15 amino acids. The junction had 9 bases not matched to a gene; V was cut back by 5 bases and J by 7 bases. Germline V gene sequence: CDR1 MNHEY, CDR2 SVGAGI. The CDR3 here is CASSTHRGRGQPQHF. In DNA, the CDR3 is TGTGCCAGCAGTACCCACAGGGGGCGTGGACAGCCCCAGCATTTT.

On this clone: Other DNA sequences in the same sample also yield this CDR3. The chain's CDR3 is CASSVGPGLTEAFF. The CDR3 DNA follows: TGTGCCAGCAGCGTAGGCCCAGGGCTTACTGAAGCTTTCTTT. The chain carries TRBV9 and TRBJ1-1; the D gene is possibly TRBD1 (5 bases). The CDR3 has 14 amino acids. CDR1 is SGDLS and CDR2 is YYNGEE in the germline V gene. The V end lost 0 bases, the J end lost 5 bases, and 11 bases lay between the germline ends.

This chain joins TRBV7-3 and TRBJ1-1; TRBD1 agrees at 8 bases. J was trimmed by 2 bases and V by 4 bases; bases with no gene match: 3. Per germline, CDR1 SGHTA and CDR2 FQGTGA. The CDR3 spans 14 residues. The CDR3, as DNA: TGTGCCAGCAGCTCCCAGGGGGCTAACACTGAAGCTTTCTTT. Its translation is CASSSQGANTEAFF.

The J gene is TRBJ2-6, the V gene TRBV9; maybe TRBD1 (5 bases). The CDR3 runs 16 residues. V was cut by 4 bases and J by 0 bases, with 11 bases left in between. Per germline, CDR1 SGDLS and CDR2 YYNGEE. CDR3 nucleotide sequence: TGTGCCAGCAGCACGACAGATACCTCTGGGGCCAACGTCCTGACTTTC. It yields the protein CASSTTDTSGANVLTF.

This chain joins TRBV6-1 and TRBJ1-2; D unclear. V shed 3 bases and J shed 7 bases, with 9 bases lying between them. Germline CDR1 MNHNS, CDR2 SASEGT. This CDR3 spans 12 amino acids. The CDR3 DNA reads as TGTGCCAGCAGTGACAGTATTACTGGCTACACCTTC. Translation: CASSDSITGYTF.

The gene calls are TRBV5-5 and TRBJ1-5; tentative D call: TRBD1 (5 bases). The germline V gene encodes CDR1 SGHKS and CDR2 YYEKEE (reference sequence). Trimming took 2 bases from V and 2 from J, leaving 8 bases between them. This CDR3 is built from 14 residues. CDR3 in DNA: TGTGCCAGCAGCTTCCAGGGCCGCAATCAGCCCCAGCATTTT. It translates to CASSFQGRNQPQHF.

This chain's CDR3 is CASSQVTGQEKLFF. The CDR3 nucleotides are TGTGCCAGCAGCCAAGTCACGGGTCAGGAAAAACTGTTTTTT. The chain links TRBV4-2 to TRBJ1-4; D unclear. Trimming removed 1 base at V and 8 bases at J, with 11 bases between. This CDR3 spans 14 amino acids. CDR1 and CDR2 (germline): LGHNA, YNFKEQ.

A few counts support this clone. This sequence joins TRBV6-2 or TRBV6-3 and TRBJ1-5; 9 bases are shared with TRBD1. V was pared by 2 bases and J by 2 bases, with 13 bases of the junction left unmatched. The germline CDR1 and CDR2 sequences are MNHEY and SVGEGT. The CDR3 consists of 19 residues. The CDR3 DNA sequence: TGTGCCAGCAGTTACAATCCCCATGGACAGGGGATACGCAATCAGCCCCAGCATTTT. Residues: CASSYNPHGQGIRNQPQHF.

The J gene is TRBJ1-1, the V gene TRBV2; no clear D. CDR3 length equals 13 residues. Germline V gives CDR1 SNHLY, CDR2 FYNNEI. V was clipped by 7 bases and J by 2 bases, with 11 bases between them. The CDR3 DNA reads TGTGCCAGCACCTCACAAATTAACACTGAAGCTTTCTTT. Residues: CASTSQINTEAFF.

The chain employs TRBV24-1 and TRBJ1-1; possibly TRBD1 for D (5 bases). The CDR3 contains 14 residues. V lost 6 bases and J lost 1, with 11 bases in between. The V gene's germline CDR1 is KGHDR and CDR2 SFDVKD. The CDR3 loop is CATSWSGGNTEAFF. The CDR3 DNA sequence: TGTGCCACCAGTTGGTCCGGGGGGAACACTGAAGCTTTCTTT.

The chain links TRBV7-2 to TRBJ1-2, with D perhaps TRBD1 (6 bases). V was pared by 1 base and J by 7 bases, with 13 bases between. The CDR3 is made up of 14 amino acids. In germline, CDR1 is SGHTA, CDR2 FQGNSA. The CDR3 spells CASSLEYRDSGYTF. The DNA of the CDR3 is TGTGCCAGCAGCTTAGAGTACAGGGATTCTGGCTACACCTTC. Full variable domain (remainder filled in from reference TRBV7-2 and TRBJ1-2): GAGVSQSPSNKVTEKGKDVELRCDPISGHTALYWYRQSLGQGLEFLIYFQGNSAPDKSGLPSDRFSAERTGGSVSTLTIQRTQQEDSAVYLCASSLEYRDSGYTFGSGTRLTVV.